The 32 T cell receptor beta chains below were found in one sample sequenced in a study of cytomegalovirus exposure and HLA in healthy donors. The method was immunoSEQ multiplex PCR; TCRdb's version includes in-frame clones alone and lacks a portion of them. The table shows about 240,000 clones, with about 83% occurring only once. Sequenced input: PBMCs. The origin of the receptors is a man in his late teens or twenties in good health and CMV-seronegative.

This clone was seen repeatedly, ten times or more. The chain carries TRBV2 and TRBJ1-5; TRBD1 is a possible D gene (5 bases). Germline CDR1 is SNHLY and CDR2 is FYNNEI. The V end was cut by 6 bases, the J end by 2 bases, with 14 bases between. The CDR3 runs 15 residues. CDR3 in amino acids: CASSLGGSGNQPQHF. CDR3 nucleotides: TGTGCCAGCAGCCTGGGGGGTTCAGGCAATCAGCCCCAGCATTTT.

CDR3 in DNA: TGTGCCAGCAGTCCCGGGACAGGCCCTTTTGGTGGCTACACCTTC. It encodes CASSPGTGPFGGYTF. The rearrangement uses TRBV2 and TRBJ1-2; 8 nucleotides align to TRBD1. The V segment lost 5 bases and the J segment 7 bases; nucleotides outside the gene matches: 12. Germline CDR1 is SNHLY and CDR2 is FYNNEI. This CDR3 is built from 15 residues. Based on the CDR3 plus reference TRBV2 and TRBJ1-2, the full variable domain is EPEVTQTPSHQVTQMGQEVILRCVPISNHLYFYWYRQILGQKVEFLVSFYNNEISEKSEIFDDQFSVERPDGSNFTLKIRSTKLEDSAMYFCASSPGTGPFGGYTFGSGTRLTVV.

The gene calls are TRBV7-2 and TRBJ2-2; D may be TRBD1 (6 bases). The germline V gene has CDR1 SGHTA and CDR2 FQGNSA. Trimming cost V 2 bases and J 5 bases, with 12 bases left between them. The length of the CDR3 is 15 residues. The CDR3 region is CASSLPPQGTGELFF. The DNA for the CDR3 is TGTGCCAGCAGCTTACCCCCTCAGGGGACCGGGGAGCTGTTTTTT.

The genes are TRBV6-1 and TRBJ2-2; 8 bases are shared with TRBD1. CDR3 length: 14 residues. Germline values: CDR1 MNHNS, CDR2 SASEGT. V lost 10 bases, J lost 7 bases, and 11 bases stayed unmatched. This CDR3 is CAIRTGQGGGELFF. In nucleotides, the CDR3 is TGTGCCATCCGCACTGGACAGGGCGGCGGGGAGCTGTTTTTT.

About this clone: The identical CDR3 is also encoded by other nucleotide sequences in the sample. The chain joins TRBV29-1 to TRBJ1-1, with unresolved D. The CDR3 has 12 residues. V was cut by 3 bases and J by 1 base, with 6 bases left in between. Germline loops: CDR1 SQVTM, CDR2 ANQGSEA. The CDR3 reads CSVDRENTEAFF. DNA for the CDR3: TGCAGCGTTGACCGGGAGAACACTGAAGCTTTCTTT.

This chain uses TRBV29-1 with TRBJ1-4; no clear D. This CDR3 region has 13 residues. V lost 7 bases and J lost 0, with 9 bases in between. Looked up from germline, CDR1 is SQVTM and CDR2 is ANQGSEA. The CDR3 reads CSAYPATNEKLFF. The DNA for the CDR3 is TGCAGCGCTTATCCTGCAACTAATGAAAAACTGTTTTTT.

The CDR3 loop reads CASSLSIAREFDTQYF. The DNA of the CDR3 is TGTGCCAGCAGTTTATCGATCGCCAGGGAATTCGATACGCAGTATTTT. The rearrangement joins TRBV27 to TRBJ2-3; D might be TRBD1 (5 bases). The CDR3 consists of 16 residues. Germline V CDR1 and CDR2: MNHEY, SMNVEV (reference sequence). Trimming left V 0 bases short and J 6 bases short, with 16 bases between.

The rearrangement uses TRBV28 and TRBJ2-1, with D tentatively TRBD1 (6 bases). The CDR3 spans 12 residues. Germline V CDR1 and CDR2: MDHEN, SYDVKM. Trimming took 7 bases from V and 5 from J, leaving 9 bases between them. Here the CDR3 reads CASTDSNNEQFF. The CDR3 bases are TGTGCCAGCACGGACAGCAACAATGAGCAGTTCTTC.

This clone occurred a few times. The CDR3: CASSSIDRVSFF. In nucleotides, the CDR3 is TGTGCCAGCAGCTCGATTGACAGGGTGTCTTTCTTT. The V and J genes are TRBV11-2 and TRBJ1-1, with 7 bases aligning to TRBD1. The CDR3 contains 12 residues. From germline, CDR1 is SGHAT and CDR2 FQNNGV. Trimming took 4 bases from V and 12 from J; bases not matched to a gene: 8.

J is TRBJ1-5 and V is TRBV6-1; possible D gene TRBD1, 6 bases. This CDR3 contains 14 residues. Trimming took off 5 bases at V and 4 bases at J, with 12 bases between the two ends. Germline V gene lookup returns CDR1 MNHNS and CDR2 SASEGT. The CDR3 nucleotides are TGTGCCAGCAGTAAGGACAGATTAAATCAGCCCCAGCATTTT. It translates to CASSKDRLNQPQHF.

The genes are TRBV6-5 and TRBJ2-7; D is undetermined. The V end lost 3 bases, the J end lost 0 bases, and 12 bases lay between the germline ends. This CDR3 comprises 15 residues. Germline values: CDR1 MNHEY, CDR2 SVGAGI. For the CDR3, the DNA is TGTGCCAGCAGTTATAGGAGCCTGAGCTCCTACGAGCAGTACTTC. Translating gives CASSYRSLSSYEQYF.

The chain uses TRBV28 and TRBJ2-7, with 8 bases identical to TRBD1. The CDR3 consists of 13 residues. The germline CDR1 and CDR2 sequences are MDHEN and SYDVKM. V dropped 3 bases and J dropped 6; count of bases not matched to a gene: 4. As DNA, the CDR3 is TGTGCCAGCAGTTTGGGTGGACAGGGCGAGCAGTACTTC. Encoded protein: CASSLGGQGEQYF.

This chain links TRBV27 with TRBJ1-1; 8 bases line up with TRBD1. J gave up 4 bases and V 0 bases, and 4 bases lay outside the gene matches. The germline V gene encodes CDR1 MNHEY and CDR2 SMNVEV (reference sequence). This CDR3 region has 15 residues. In DNA, the CDR3 is TGTGCCAGCAGTTTATCTCAGGGGGCCGGCACTGAAGCTTTCTTT. Its translation is CASSLSQGAGTEAFF.

The chain links TRBV10-3 to TRBJ2-7; perhaps TRBD1 as D (5 bases). This CDR3 has 15 residues. V was shortened by 10 bases and J by 3 bases, with 22 bases between the two germline ends. CDR1 and CDR2 from the germline V gene are ENHRY and SYGVKD. CDR3 in DNA: TGTGCCACGGAACCCACAGGTAATGGGCACTACGAGCAGTACTTC. This translates into CATEPTGNGHYEQYF.

The J gene is TRBJ2-2, the V gene TRBV4-3; 12 bases fit TRBD2. Germline trimming cut 0 bases from V and 5 bases from J; bases unmatched to any gene: 10. The V gene's germline CDR1 is LGHNA and CDR2 YSLEER. The CDR3 totals 19 residues. CDR3 loop: CASSQESSSGGAMTGELFF. Written as DNA, the CDR3 is TGCGCCAGCAGCCAAGAGTCATCTAGCGGGGGGGCCATGACCGGGGAGCTGTTTTTT.

The V and J genes are TRBV19 and TRBJ1-2; D perhaps matches TRBD1 (5 bases). V lost 3 bases and J lost 6, with 23 bases in between. Per germline, CDR1 LNHDA and CDR2 SQIVND (reference sequence). The CDR3 consists of 17 residues. The CDR3 region is CASSMVRVRQGRDGYTF. The CDR3 nucleotides read TGTGCCAGTAGTATGGTTCGTGTTCGGCAGGGTCGGGATGGCTACACCTTC. The complete variable domain, with remaining parts taken from reference TRBV19 and TRBJ1-2, reads DGGITQSPKYLFRKEGQNVTLSCEQNLNHDAMYWYRQDPGQGLRLIYYSQIVNDFQKGDIAEGYSVSREKKESFPLTVTSAQKNPTAFYLCASSMVRVRQGRDGYTFGSGTRLTVV.

The rearrangement uses TRBV27 and TRBJ2-7; 7 positions agree with TRBD2. The CDR3 is 14 residues long. Germline lookup yields CDR1 MNHEY and CDR2 SMNVEV (reference sequence). V trimming: 6 bases; J trimming: 4 bases; junction bases outside the gene matches: 9. The CDR3 sequence is CASSSSVSGYEQYF. The CDR3 nucleotides are TGTGCCAGCAGCTCCTCCGTTAGCGGGTACGAGCAGTACTTC.

This chain connects TRBV9 to TRBJ1-1, with D maybe TRBD1 (5 bases). The CDR3 length is 14 residues. Germline V gene data show CDR1 as SGDLS and CDR2 as YYNGEE. The germline V and J ends were trimmed by 4 bases and 7 bases, with 17 bases remaining between them. CDR3 in DNA: TGTGCCAGCAGCTCCCAGATGGGGCTCAGTGAAGCTTTCTTT. Amino acid sequence: CASSSQMGLSEAFF.

This chain uses TRBV29-1 with TRBJ2-5; no firm D call. Per germline, CDR1 SQVTM and CDR2 ANQGSEA. The V gene lost 6 bases and the J gene lost 5 bases, with 7 bases spanning the gap. The CDR3 runs to 10 residues. The CDR3 DNA reads TGCAGCGTCCGCCAGGAGACCCAGTACTTC. It translates to CSVRQETQYF.

This chain connects TRBV5-4 to TRBJ1-1; D gene unclear. The germline CDR1 and CDR2 sequences are SGHNT and YYREEE (reference sequence). This CDR3 has 14 amino acids. V was cut by 1 base and J by 0 bases, with 7 bases left in between. The CDR3 nucleotides are TGTGCCAGCAGCTTGCAACAGATGAACACTGAAGCTTTCTTT. This translates into CASSLQQMNTEAFF.

The V call is TRBV2, the J call TRBJ2-6; 9 positions match TRBD2. Losses at the gene ends were 7 bases for V and 0 bases for J; bases not matched to a gene: 4. The CDR3 is made up of 16 amino acids. The V gene's germline CDR1 is SNHLY and CDR2 FYNNEI. In nucleotides, the CDR3 is TGTGCCAGCAAGGCTAGCGGGGTCTCTGGGGCCAACGTCCTGACTTTC. Translated, it gives CASKASGVSGANVLTF.

This chain uses TRBV5-1 with TRBJ2-5; perhaps TRBD2 as D (8 bases). Trimming shortened V by 3 bases and J by 0 bases, and 12 bases separated the two germline ends. The length of the CDR3 is 15 residues. Germline V gene sequence: CDR1 SGHRS, CDR2 YFSETQ. The CDR3 region has the DNA TGCGCCAGCAGCTCGGGGGGGACAGACCAAGAGACCCAGTACTTC. Translating gives CASSSGGTDQETQYF.

The chain combines TRBV19 with TRBJ1-2; TRBD1 aligns across 7 bases. Germline V lookup: CDR1 LNHDA, CDR2 SQIVND (reference sequence). V gave up 2 bases and J gave up 7 bases; unmatched junction bases: 10. The CDR3 has 15 amino acids. The CDR3 is CASSISGRGKVGYTF. The DNA of the CDR3 is TGTGCCAGTAGTATATCGGGCAGGGGGAAGGTTGGCTACACCTTC.

V usage is TRBV5-1 and J usage is TRBJ2-7, with a possible D match to TRBD2 (6 bases). V was trimmed by 4 bases and J by 5 bases, leaving 10 bases between them. Germline CDR1 SGHRS, CDR2 YFSETQ. CDR3 length: 12 residues. The CDR3 here is CASSGGNDEQYF. For the CDR3, the DNA is TGCGCCAGCAGCGGAGGGAATGACGAGCAGTACTTC.

This sequence joins TRBV11-2 and TRBJ2-7; 9 positions agree with TRBD1. CDR3 length: 13 amino acids. J gave up 5 bases and V 10 bases, and 9 bases lay outside the gene matches. Germline V gene data show CDR1 as SGHAT and CDR2 as FQNNGV. CDR3 region: CATRDRAKDEQYF. The CDR3 nucleotides are TGTGCCACCAGGGACAGGGCAAAGGACGAGCAGTACTTC.

V usage is TRBV7-9 and J usage is TRBJ1-2; TRBD1 matches at 8 bases. This CDR3 contains 16 residues. V lost 3 bases and J lost 4; bases outside the gene matches: 10. Germline loops: CDR1 SEHNR, CDR2 FQNEAQ (reference sequence). Here the CDR3 reads CASSFLRDRILYGYTF. In nucleotides, the CDR3 is TGTGCCAGCAGCTTCCTCCGGGACAGGATCCTCTATGGCTACACCTTC.

This chain uses TRBV6-5 with TRBJ1-4; D is possibly TRBD1 (6 bases). There are 15 residues in the CDR3. V was cut by 3 bases and J by 11 bases, with 19 bases left in between. CDR1 is MNHEY, CDR2 SVGAGI, per germline. CDR3 nucleotide sequence: TGTGCCAGCAGTTATTCTTCCGGGACACAACTGAAACTGTTTTTT. Protein sequence: CASSYSSGTQLKLFF.

The chain is built from TRBV5-6 and TRBJ1-1; no reliable D call. The CDR3 is made up of 16 amino acids. Trimming removed 3 bases at V and 0 bases at J, with 15 bases between. Germline V gene lookup returns CDR1 SGHDT and CDR2 YYEEEE. The CDR3 reads CASSSPREGLNTEAFF. CDR3 nucleotide sequence: TGTGCCAGCAGCTCACCCCGTGAGGGCCTGAACACTGAAGCTTTCTTT.

This rearrangement joins TRBV19 to TRBJ1-1; 8 positions agree with TRBD1. V trimming: 5 bases; J trimming: 3 bases; junction bases outside the gene matches: 8. Germline values: CDR1 LNHDA, CDR2 SQIVND (reference sequence). The CDR3 sequence is 15 residues long. CDR3 loop: CASSRYRGGDTEAFF. CDR3 in DNA: TGTGCCAGTAGTCGTTACAGGGGGGGCGACACTGAAGCTTTCTTT.

V and J are TRBV12-1 and TRBJ2-2; the table assigns TRBD2, which was not confirmed against the DNA. TRBV12-1 is flagged as a pseudogene. The length of the CDR3 is 20 residues. CDR3 in DNA: TGTGCCAGCAGCCGCCAGGGCGGGGCGCGGGCTGAGGGCTCTGCCGGGGAGCTGTTTTTT. Translating gives CASSRQGGARAEGSAGELFF.

This chain uses TRBV7-3 with TRBJ2-1; possible D gene TRBD1, 5 bases. Per germline, CDR1 SGHTA and CDR2 FQGTGA. V lost 5 bases and J 8 bases, leaving 13 bases between the germline ends. The CDR3 loop spans 13 amino acids. The CDR3 DNA reads as TGTGCCAGCAGCGTCAGGGTACAGGATGAGCAGTTCTTC. This codes for CASSVRVQDEQFF. The whole variable domain, filled in from reference TRBV7-3 and TRBJ2-1, reads GAGVSQTPSNKVTEKGKYVELRCDPISGHTALYWYRQSLGQGPEFLIYFQGTGAADDSGLPNDRFFAVRPEGSVSTLKIQRTERGDSAVYLCASSVRVQDEQFFGPGTRLTVL.

CDR3 sequence (DNA): TGTGCCAGCAGTGAATCTTGGATAGGGGGGGGGAGCTCCTACGAGCAGTACTTC. This codes for CASSESWIGGGSSYEQYF. The V call is TRBV6-1, the J call TRBJ2-7; the D gene is possibly TRBD2 (7 bases). The CDR3 sequence is 18 residues long. Germline CDR1 is MNHNS and CDR2 is SASEGT. Trimming took 2 bases from V and 0 from J, leaving 20 bases between them.